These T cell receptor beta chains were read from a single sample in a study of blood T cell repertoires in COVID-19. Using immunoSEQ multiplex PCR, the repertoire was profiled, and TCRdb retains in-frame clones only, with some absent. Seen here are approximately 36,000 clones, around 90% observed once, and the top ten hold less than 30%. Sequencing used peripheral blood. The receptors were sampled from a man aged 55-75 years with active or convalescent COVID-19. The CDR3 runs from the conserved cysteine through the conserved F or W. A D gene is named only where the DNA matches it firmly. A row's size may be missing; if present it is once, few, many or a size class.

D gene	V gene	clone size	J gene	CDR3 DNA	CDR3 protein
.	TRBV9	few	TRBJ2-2	TGTGCCAGCAGCTACCTGAGCGTAGGCGGGGAGCTGTTTTTT	CASSYLSVGGELFF
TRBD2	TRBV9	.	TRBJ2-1	TGTGCCAGCAGCGTCAGTAGCGGGGTTTACAATGAGCAGTTCTTC	CASSVSSGVYNEQFF
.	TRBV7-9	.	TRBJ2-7	TGTGCCAGCAGCTTAAGTGCGACCGGGAGTTTCATGGACGAGCAGTACTTC	CASSLSATGSFMDEQYF
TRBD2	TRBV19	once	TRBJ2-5	TGTGCCAGTAGTATAGACCCGACTAGCATAGAGACCCAGTACTTC	CASSIDPTSIETQYF
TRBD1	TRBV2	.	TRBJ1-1	TGTGCCAGCAGGGGACAGGGCGTTCTGAACACTGAAGCTTTCTTT	CASRGQGVLNTEAFF
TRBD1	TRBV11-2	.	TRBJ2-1	TGTGCCAGCAGCAGAAGGACAGGGCCATGGGGAGATGAGCAGTTCTTC	CASSRRTGPWGDEQFF
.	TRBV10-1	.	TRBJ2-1	TGCGCCAGCAGTGCAACTAGGTACAATGAGCAGTTCTTC	CASSATRYNEQFF
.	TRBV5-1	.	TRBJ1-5	TGCGCCAGCAGCTTGGAATCGGGAATTCAGCCCCAGCATTTT	CASSLESGIQPQHF
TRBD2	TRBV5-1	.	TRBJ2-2	TGCGCCAGCAGCCTGGGCGGGAGTCTGACCGGGGAGCTGTTTTTT	CASSLGGSLTGELFF
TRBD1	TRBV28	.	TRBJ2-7	TGTGCCAGCAGTTTCAGGGGGCCCTCTTCCGAGCAGTACTTC	CASSFRGPSSEQYF
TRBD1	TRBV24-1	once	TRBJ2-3	TGTGCCACCAGTGGGGGGACAGGGATGAGTCTGGGTTGGGATACGCAGTATTTT	CATSGGTGMSLGWDTQYF
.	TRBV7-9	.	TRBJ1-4	TGTGCCAGCAGCTTAGCGCTCGGGGTGGATGAAAAACTGTTTTTT	CASSLALGVDEKLFF
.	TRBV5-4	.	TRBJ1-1	TGTGCCAGCAGCCCAGCGGGAGGGTCCGGGCTGAACACTGAAGCTTTCTTT	CASSPAGGSGLNTEAFF
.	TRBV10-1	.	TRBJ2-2	TGCGCCAGCAGCTGGACTCTTTCCGGGGAGCTGTTTTTT	CASSWTLSGELFF
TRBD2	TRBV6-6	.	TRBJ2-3	TGTGCCAGCAGAGCGGGACTAGCGGGAGAAGATACGCAGTATTTT	CASRAGLAGEDTQYF
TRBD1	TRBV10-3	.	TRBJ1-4	TGTGCCATCAGCCCGGGACAGAGTAATGAAAAACTGTTTTTT	CAISPGQSNEKLFF
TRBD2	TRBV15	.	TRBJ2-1	TGTGCCACCCGGCGTAGCGGGAGGGAGTACAATGAGCAGTTCTTC	CATRRSGREYNEQFF
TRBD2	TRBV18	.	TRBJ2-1	TGTGCCAGCTCACCAGTGACTAGCGGCTACAATGAGCAGTTCTTC	CASSPVTSGYNEQFF
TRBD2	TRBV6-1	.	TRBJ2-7	TGTGCCAGCAGTGAAAGGGGGTTTGCGGGAGGGCCCTACGAGCAGTACTTC	CASSERGFAGGPYEQYF
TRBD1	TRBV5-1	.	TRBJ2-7	TGCGCCAGCAGCTTGAGGGGACAGGGCTACGAGCAGTACTTC	CASSLRGQGYEQYF
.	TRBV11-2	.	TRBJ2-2	TGTGCCAGCAGCCTTGACAGAGTAGGCACCGGGGAGCTGTTTTTT	CASSLDRVGTGELFF
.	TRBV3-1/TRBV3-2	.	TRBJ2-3	TGTGCCAGCAGCCAACCTGGCGGGAGCACAGATACGCAGTATTTT	CASSQPGGSTDTQYF
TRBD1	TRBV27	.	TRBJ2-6	TGTGCCAGCAGACTACTCGGGACAGGGAGCTCTGGGGCCAACGTCCTGACTTTC	CASRLLGTGSSGANVLTF
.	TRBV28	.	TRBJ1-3	TGTGCCAGCAGTTCACCGACAGGAGGAGTATATTTT	CASSSPTGGVYF
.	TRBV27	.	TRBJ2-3	TGTGCCAGCAGTGTGCGGGCGTTAGGCACAGATACGCAGTATTTT	CASSVRALGTDTQYF
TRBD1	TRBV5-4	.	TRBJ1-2	TGTGCCAGCAGCTTGCAGGGGGCAAGCTATGGCTACACCTTC	CASSLQGASYGYTF
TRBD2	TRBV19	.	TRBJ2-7	TGTGCCAGTAGTATAGCTAGCGGGAGCCCTTACGAGCAGTACTTC	CASSIASGSPYEQYF
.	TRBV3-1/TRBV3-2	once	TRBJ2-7	TGTGCCAGTTCAACCGGGGGATGGGAGCAGTACTTC	CASSTGGWEQYF
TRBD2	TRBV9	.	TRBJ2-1	TGTGCCAGCAGCGTCGGACTAGCGGCCTACAATGAGCAGTTCTTC	CASSVGLAAYNEQFF
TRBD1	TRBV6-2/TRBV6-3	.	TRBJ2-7	TGTGCCAGCAGTAAGACAGGGTACGAGCAGTACTTC	CASSKTGYEQYF
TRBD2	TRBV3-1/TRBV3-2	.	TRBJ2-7	TGTGCCCAAACCGCCGGGACTAGGAGGTCCTACGAGCAGTACTTC	CAQTAGTRRSYEQYF
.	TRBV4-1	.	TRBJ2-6	TGCGCCAGCAGCCCTCAGGGGGCCAACGTCCTGACTTTC	CASSPQGANVLTF
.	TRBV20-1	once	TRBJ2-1	TGCAGTGCTAGCCCTTACAATGAGCAGTTCTTC	CSASPYNEQFF
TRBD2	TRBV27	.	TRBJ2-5	TGTGCCAGCAGTTTCGGGAGGCGGGAGACCCAGTACTTC	CASSFGRRETQYF
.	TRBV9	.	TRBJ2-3	TGTGCCAGCAGCGATGGGACTGGCCGCACAGATACGCAGTATTTT	CASSDGTGRTDTQYF
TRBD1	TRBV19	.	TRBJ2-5	TGTGCCAGTAGTGTAGGACAGGGGTGGGAGACCCAGTACTTC	CASSVGQGWETQYF
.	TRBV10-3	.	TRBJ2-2	TGTGCCATCAGTGCGGGTCTAGCGACCTATGGGGAGCTGTTTTTT	CAISAGLATYGELFF
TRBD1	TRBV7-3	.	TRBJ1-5	TGTGCCAGCGTACGGACAGGGGCGAATCAGCCCCAGCATTTT	CASVRTGANQPQHF
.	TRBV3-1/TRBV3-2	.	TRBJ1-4	TGTGCCAGCAGCCAAGATCGGGGTGAACTGTTTTTT	CASSQDRGELFF
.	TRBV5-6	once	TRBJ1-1	TGTGCCAGCAGCCCAACGCACAGGGCGCCCACCTCTCACACTGAAGCTTTCTTT	CASSPTHRAPTSHTEAFF
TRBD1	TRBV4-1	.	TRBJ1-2	TGCGCCAGCAGCCATAGTGGAGGACAGGGGGCGCGCGGCTATGGCTACACCTTC	CASSHSGGQGARGYGYTF
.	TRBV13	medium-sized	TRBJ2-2	TGTGCCAGCAGCTTTTACCCGACTACCTCGAACACCGGGGAGCTGTTTTTT	CASSFYPTTSNTGELFF
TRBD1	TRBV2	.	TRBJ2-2	TGTGCCAGCAGTGGACAGGGGAAGAACACCGGGGAGCTGTTTTTT	CASSGQGKNTGELFF
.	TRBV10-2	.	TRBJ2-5	TGCGCCAGCAGTTCGATAGCGTCGAAAGAGACCCAGTACTTC	CASSSIASKETQYF